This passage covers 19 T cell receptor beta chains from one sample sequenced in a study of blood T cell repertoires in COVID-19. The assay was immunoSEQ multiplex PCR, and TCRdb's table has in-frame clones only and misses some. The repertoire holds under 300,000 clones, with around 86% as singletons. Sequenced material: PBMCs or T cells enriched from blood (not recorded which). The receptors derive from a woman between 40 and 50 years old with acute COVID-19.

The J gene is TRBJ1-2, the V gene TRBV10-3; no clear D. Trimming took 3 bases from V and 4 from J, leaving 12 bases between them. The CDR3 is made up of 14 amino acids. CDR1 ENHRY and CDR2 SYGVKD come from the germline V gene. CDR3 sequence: CAISDKKGVYGYTF. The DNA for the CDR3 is TGTGCCATCAGTGACAAGAAGGGAGTCTATGGCTACACCTTC.

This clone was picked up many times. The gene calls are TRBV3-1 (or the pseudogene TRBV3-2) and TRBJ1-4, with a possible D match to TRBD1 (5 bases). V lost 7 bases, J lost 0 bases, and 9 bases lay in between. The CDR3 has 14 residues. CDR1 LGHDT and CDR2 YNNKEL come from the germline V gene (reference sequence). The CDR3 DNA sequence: TGTGCCAGCACCTCCAGGGCAACTAATGAAAAACTGTTTTTT. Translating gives CASTSRATNEKLFF.

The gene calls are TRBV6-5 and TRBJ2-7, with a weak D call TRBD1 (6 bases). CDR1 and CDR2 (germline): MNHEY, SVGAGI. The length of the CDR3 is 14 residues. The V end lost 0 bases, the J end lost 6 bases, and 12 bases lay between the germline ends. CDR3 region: CASSYSNRDPEQYF. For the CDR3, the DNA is TGTGCCAGCAGTTACTCGAACAGGGATCCCGAGCAGTACTTC.

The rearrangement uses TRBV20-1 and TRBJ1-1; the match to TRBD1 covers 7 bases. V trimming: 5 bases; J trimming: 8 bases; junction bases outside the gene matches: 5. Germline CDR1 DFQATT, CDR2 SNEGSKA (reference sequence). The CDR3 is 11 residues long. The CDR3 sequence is CSARLTGEAFF. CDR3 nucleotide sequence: TGCAGTGCTCGACTGACAGGGGAAGCTTTCTTT.

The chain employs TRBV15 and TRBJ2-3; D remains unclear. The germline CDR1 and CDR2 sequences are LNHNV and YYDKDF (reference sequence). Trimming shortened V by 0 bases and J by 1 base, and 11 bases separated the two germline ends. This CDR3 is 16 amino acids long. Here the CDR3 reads CATSRDTSIGTDTQYF. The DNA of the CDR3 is TGTGCCACCAGCAGAGATACGTCTATAGGCACAGATACGCAGTATTTT.

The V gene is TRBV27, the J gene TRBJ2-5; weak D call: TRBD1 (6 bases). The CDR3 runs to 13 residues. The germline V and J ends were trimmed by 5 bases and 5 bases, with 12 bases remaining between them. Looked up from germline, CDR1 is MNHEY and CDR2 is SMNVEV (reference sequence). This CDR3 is CASSVNRVETQYF. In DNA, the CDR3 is TGTGCCAGCAGTGTAAACAGGGTCGAGACCCAGTACTTC.

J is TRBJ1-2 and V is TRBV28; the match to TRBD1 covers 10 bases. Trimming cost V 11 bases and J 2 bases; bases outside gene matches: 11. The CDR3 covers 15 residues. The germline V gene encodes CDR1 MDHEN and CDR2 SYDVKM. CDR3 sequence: CASQTGGNRNYGYTF. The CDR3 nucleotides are TGTGCCTCACAGACAGGGGGCAATAGAAACTATGGCTACACCTTC.

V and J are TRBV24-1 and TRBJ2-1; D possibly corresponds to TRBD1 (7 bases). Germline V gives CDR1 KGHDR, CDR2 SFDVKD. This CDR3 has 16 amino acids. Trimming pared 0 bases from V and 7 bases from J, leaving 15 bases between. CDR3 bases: TGTGCCACCAGTGATTTGGGAGGGGGCGCAGGGAATGAGCAGTTCTTC. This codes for CATSDLGGGAGNEQFF.

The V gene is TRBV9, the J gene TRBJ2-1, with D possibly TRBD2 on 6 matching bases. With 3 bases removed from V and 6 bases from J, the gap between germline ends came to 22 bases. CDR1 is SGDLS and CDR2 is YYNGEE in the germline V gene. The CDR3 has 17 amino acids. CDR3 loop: CASSAHRGSGAPNEQFF. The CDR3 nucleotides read TGTGCCAGCAGCGCCCACCGGGGGTCGGGAGCTCCCAATGAGCAGTTCTTC.

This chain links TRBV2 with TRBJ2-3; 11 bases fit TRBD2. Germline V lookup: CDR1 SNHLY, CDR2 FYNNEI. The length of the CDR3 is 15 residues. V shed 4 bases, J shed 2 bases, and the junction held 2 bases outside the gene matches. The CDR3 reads CASSASGRPTDTQYF. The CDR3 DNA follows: TGTGCCAGCAGTGCTAGCGGGAGGCCCACAGATACGCAGTATTTT. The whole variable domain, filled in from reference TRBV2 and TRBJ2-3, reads EPEVTQTPSHQVTQMGQEVILRCVPISNHLYFYWYRQILGQKVEFLVSFYNNEISEKSEIFDDQFSVERPDGSNFTLKIRSTKLEDSAMYFCASSASGRPTDTQYFGPGTRLTVL.

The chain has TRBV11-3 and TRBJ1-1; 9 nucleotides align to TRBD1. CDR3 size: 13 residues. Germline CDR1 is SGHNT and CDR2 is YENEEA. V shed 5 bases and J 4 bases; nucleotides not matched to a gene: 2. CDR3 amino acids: CASSDRGGTEAFF. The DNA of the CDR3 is TGTGCCAGCAGCGACAGGGGGGGCACTGAAGCTTTCTTT.

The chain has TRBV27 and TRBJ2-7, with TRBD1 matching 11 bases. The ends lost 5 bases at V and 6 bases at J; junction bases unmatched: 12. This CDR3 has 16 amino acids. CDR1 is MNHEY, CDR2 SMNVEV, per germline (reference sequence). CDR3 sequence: CASSTASRDRGGEQYF. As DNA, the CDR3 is TGTGCCAGCAGTACAGCGTCCCGGGACAGGGGGGGCGAGCAGTACTTC.

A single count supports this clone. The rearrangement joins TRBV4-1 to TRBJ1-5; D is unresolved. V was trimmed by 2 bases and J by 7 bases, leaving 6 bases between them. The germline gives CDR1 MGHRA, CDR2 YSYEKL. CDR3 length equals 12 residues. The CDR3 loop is CASSQRRQPQHF. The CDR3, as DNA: TGCGCCAGCAGCCAACGCCGGCAGCCCCAGCATTTT.

The CDR3 DNA sequence: TGCGCCAGCAGCTTCGGAGCGGGGGCTGCATACAATGAGCAGTTCTTC. Translation: CASSFGAGAAYNEQFF. V usage is TRBV5-1 and J usage is TRBJ2-1; 8 bases fit TRBD2. The CDR3 is made up of 16 amino acids. Germline V lookup: CDR1 SGHRS, CDR2 YFSETQ. Trimming at V came to 2 bases and at J to 4 bases, leaving 8 bases not matched to a gene. Supplemented by reference TRBV5-1 and TRBJ2-1, the full variable domain reads KAGVTQTPRYLIKTRGQQVTLSCSPISGHRSVSWYQQTPGQGLQFLFEYFSETQRNKGNFPGRFSGRQFSNSRSEMNVSTLELGDSALYLCASSFGAGAAYNEQFFGPGTRLTVL.

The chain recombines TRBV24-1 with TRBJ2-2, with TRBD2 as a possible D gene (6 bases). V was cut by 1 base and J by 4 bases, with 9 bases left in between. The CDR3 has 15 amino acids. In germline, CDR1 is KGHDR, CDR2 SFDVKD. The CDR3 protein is CATSDLVGGTGELFF. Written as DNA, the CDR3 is TGTGCCACCAGTGATTTAGTGGGGGGCACCGGGGAGCTGTTTTTT.

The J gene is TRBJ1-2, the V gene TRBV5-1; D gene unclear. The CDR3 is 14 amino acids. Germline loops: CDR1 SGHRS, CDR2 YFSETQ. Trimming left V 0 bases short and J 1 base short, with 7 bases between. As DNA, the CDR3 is TGCGCCAGCAGCTTGGGGGCAGATAACTATGGCTACACCTTC. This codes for CASSLGADNYGYTF. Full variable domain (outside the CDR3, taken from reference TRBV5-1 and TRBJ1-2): KAGVTQTPRYLIKTRGQQVTLSCSPISGHRSVSWYQQTPGQGLQFLFEYFSETQRNKGNFPGRFSGRQFSNSRSEMNVSTLELGDSALYLCASSLGADNYGYTFGSGTRLTVV.

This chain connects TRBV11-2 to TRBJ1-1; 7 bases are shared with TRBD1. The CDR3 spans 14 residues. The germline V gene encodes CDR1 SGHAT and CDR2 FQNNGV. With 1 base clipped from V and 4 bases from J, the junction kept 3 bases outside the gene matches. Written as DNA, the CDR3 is TGTGCCAGCAGCTTAGGCAGGGGGGCCACTGAAGCTTTCTTT. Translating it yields CASSLGRGATEAFF.

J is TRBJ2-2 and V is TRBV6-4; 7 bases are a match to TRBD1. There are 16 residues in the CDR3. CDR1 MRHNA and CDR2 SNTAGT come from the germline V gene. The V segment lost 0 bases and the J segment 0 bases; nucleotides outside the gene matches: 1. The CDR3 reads CASSDSTGTNTGELFF. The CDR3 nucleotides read TGTGCCAGCAGTGACTCGACAGGGACGAACACCGGGGAGCTGTTTTTT.

In DNA form, the CDR3 reads TGTGCCAGCAGTGCCTCAAAGAGTAGCGGGAGGGTTGGGGAGCTGTTTTTT. Translated, it gives CASSASKSSGRVGELFF. This chain links TRBV25-1 with TRBJ2-2, with 11 bases fitting TRBD2. The CDR3 loop spans 17 amino acids. The germline V gene encodes CDR1 MGHDK and CDR2 SYGVNS. With V trimmed by 4 bases and J by 8 bases, 12 bases remained unmatched.